This is a list of T cell receptor beta chains from one sample in a study of CD8+ T cells in alopecia areata. Sequencing was performed with immunoSEQ multiplex PCR; in TCRdb, only in-frame clones are kept and a portion is missing. The sample includes 110,000 or so clones, around 64% of them seen just once. Sequenced: CD4+ T cells sorted from blood. Every receptor here comes from a human donor in good health. Both conserved end residues are trimmed from each CDR3.

V: TRBV5-1
J: TRBJ2-3
CDR3: ASSPEGADTQY

V: TRBV7-2
J: TRBJ2-5
CDR3: ASSADLGVETQY

V: TRBV27
J: TRBJ2-5
CDR3: ASSPRRRGLGETQY

V: TRBV9
J: TRBJ1-2
CDR3: ASSVGPAYGYT

V: TRBV29-1
J: TRBJ2-3
CDR3: SFSWDTDTQY

V: TRBV7-9
J: TRBJ1-2
CDR3: ASSPTVGYGYT

V: TRBV28
J: TRBJ1-2
CDR3: ASSSNEYGYT

V: TRBV5-1
J: TRBJ1-2
CDR3: ASSFENYGYT

V: TRBV11-2
J: TRBJ1-1
CDR3: ASSQNMNTEAF

V: TRBV5-1
J: TRBJ2-3
CDR3: ASSWTSGGTDTQY

V: TRBV7-2
J: TRBJ2-7
CDR3: ASSLGGTGYNEQY

V: TRBV19
J: TRBJ1-5
CDR3: ASSTDSNQPQH

V: TRBV20-1
J: TRBJ1-1
CDR3: SARDEGEAF

V: TRBV2
J: TRBJ1-5
CDR3: ASSERQVNQPQH

V: TRBV2
J: TRBJ2-5
CDR3: ATTPAGTGGETQY

V: TRBV11-3
J: TRBJ2-7
CDR3: ASSLGRTYEQY

V: TRBV6-6
J: TRBJ2-7
CDR3: ASSHTYEQY

V: TRBV18
J: TRBJ1-5
CDR3: ASSRQDNQPQH

V: TRBV5-1
J: TRBJ1-3
CDR3: ASSVDGNSGNTIY

V: TRBV23-1
J: TRBJ2-7
CDR3: ASSQPVGDPEREQY

V: TRBV30
J: TRBJ1-1
CDR3: AAGGQGETEAF

V: TRBV6-6
J: TRBJ1-5
CDR3: ASTPGTHNQPQH

V: TRBV6-1
J: TRBJ2-1
CDR3: ASNLRDGYNEQF

V: TRBV30
J: TRBJ2-3
CDR3: AWKNQDTQY

V: TRBV4-1
J: TRBJ1-6
CDR3: ASSPELSSYNSPLH

V: TRBV19
J: TRBJ1-2
CDR3: ASSIESDAVSSGYT

V: TRBV29-1
J: TRBJ2-1
CDR3: SVGLAWEQF

V: TRBV6-6
J: TRBJ1-5
CDR3: ASSDRSEQPQH

V: TRBV10-3
J: TRBJ1-1
CDR3: ATKQGNTEAF

V: TRBV5-1
J: TRBJ2-5
CDR3: ASYEAGGQETQY

V: TRBV29-1
J: TRBJ2-6
CDR3: SVSDRAGANVLT

V: TRBV29-1
J: TRBJ1-1
CDR3: SAGQLNTEAF

V: TRBV6-5
J: TRBJ1-2
CDR3: ASRAGGDYGYT

V: TRBV6-1
J: TRBJ1-1
CDR3: ASSVEGQKNTEAF

V: TRBV6-1
J: TRBJ1-1
CDR3: ASSDGRLLNTEAF